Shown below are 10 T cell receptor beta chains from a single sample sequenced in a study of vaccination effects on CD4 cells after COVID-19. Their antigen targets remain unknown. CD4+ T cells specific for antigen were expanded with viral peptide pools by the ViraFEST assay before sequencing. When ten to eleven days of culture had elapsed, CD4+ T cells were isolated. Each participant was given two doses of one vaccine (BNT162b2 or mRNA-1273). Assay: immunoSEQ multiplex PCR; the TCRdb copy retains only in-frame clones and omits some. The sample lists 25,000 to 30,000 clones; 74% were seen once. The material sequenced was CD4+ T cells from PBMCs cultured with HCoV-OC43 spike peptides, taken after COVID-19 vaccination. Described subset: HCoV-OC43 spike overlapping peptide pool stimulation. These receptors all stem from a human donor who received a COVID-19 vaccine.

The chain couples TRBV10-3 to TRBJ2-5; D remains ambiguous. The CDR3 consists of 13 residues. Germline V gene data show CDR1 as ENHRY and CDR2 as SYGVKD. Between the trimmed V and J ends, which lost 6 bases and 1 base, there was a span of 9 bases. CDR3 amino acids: CAISPDGQETQYF. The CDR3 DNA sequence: TGTGCCATCAGCCCCGACGGCCAAGAGACCCAGTACTTC.

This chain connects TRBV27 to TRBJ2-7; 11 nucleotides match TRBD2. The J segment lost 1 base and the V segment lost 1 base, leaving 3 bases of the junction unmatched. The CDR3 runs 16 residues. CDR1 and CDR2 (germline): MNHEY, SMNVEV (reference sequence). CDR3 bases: TGTGCCAGCAGTTTATTGGGGACTAGCGGTTCCTACGAGCAGTACTTC. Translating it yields CASSLLGTSGSYEQYF.

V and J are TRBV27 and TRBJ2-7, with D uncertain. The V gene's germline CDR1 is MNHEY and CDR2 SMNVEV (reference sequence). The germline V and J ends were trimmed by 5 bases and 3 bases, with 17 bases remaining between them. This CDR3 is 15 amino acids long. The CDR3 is CASSQTWSPGYEQYF. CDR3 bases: TGTGCCAGCAGTCAGACTTGGTCCCCCGGCTACGAGCAGTACTTC.

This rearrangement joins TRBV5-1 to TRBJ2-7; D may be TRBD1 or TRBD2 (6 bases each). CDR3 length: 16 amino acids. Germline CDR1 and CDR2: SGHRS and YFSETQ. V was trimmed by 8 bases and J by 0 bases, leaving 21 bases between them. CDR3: CASCPEGGTLSYEQYF. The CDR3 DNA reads TGCGCCAGTTGCCCTGAGGGGGGCACCCTCTCCTACGAGCAGTACTTC.

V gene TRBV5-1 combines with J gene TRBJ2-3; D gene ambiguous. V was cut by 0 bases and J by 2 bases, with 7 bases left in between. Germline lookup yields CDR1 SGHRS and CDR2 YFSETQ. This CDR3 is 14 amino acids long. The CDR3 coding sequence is TGCGCCAGCAGCTTGGAACAAATCACAGATACGCAGTATTTT. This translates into CASSLEQITDTQYF.

The CDR3 DNA reads as TGTGCCAGTAGTACCGGGCCCTCTGGGGCCAACGTCCTGACTTTC. Translation: CASSTGPSGANVLTF. This rearrangement joins TRBV19 to TRBJ2-6, with no clear D. Between the trimmed V and J ends, which lost 4 bases and 0 bases, there was a span of 7 bases. The CDR3 is 15 residues long. Germline CDR1 and CDR2: LNHDA and SQIVND (reference sequence). Full variable domain (rest looked up from reference TRBV19 and TRBJ2-6): DGGITQSPKYLFRKEGQNVTLSCEQNLNHDAMYWYRQDPGQGLRLIYYSQIVNDFQKGDIAEGYSVSREKKESFPLTVTSAQKNPTAFYLCASSTGPSGANVLTFGAGSRLTVL.

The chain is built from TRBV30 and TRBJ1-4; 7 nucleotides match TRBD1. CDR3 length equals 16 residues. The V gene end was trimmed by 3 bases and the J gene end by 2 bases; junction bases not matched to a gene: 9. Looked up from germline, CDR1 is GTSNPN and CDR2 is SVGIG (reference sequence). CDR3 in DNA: TGTGCCTGGAGCGATCTCCAGGGGGTCACTAATGAAAAACTGTTTTTT. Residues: CAWSDLQGVTNEKLFF.

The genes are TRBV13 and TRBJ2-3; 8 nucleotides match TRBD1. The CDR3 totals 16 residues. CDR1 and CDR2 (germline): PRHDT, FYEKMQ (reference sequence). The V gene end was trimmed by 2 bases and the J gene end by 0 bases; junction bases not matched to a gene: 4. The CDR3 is CASSLKQGGSTDTQYF. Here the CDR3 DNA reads TGTGCCAGCAGCTTAAAACAGGGGGGCAGCACAGATACGCAGTATTTT.

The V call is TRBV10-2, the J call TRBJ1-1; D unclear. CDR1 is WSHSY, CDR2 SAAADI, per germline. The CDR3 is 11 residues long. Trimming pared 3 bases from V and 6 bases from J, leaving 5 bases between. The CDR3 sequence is CASSEYSEAFF. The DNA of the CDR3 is TGCGCCAGCAGTGAATACTCTGAAGCTTTCTTT.

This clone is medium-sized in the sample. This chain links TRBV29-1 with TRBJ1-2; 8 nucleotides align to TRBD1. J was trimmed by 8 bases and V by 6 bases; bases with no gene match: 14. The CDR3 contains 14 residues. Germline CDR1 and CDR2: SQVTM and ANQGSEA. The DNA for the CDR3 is TGCAGCGTATCCCACAGGGGGGGGTCCGGCGGCTACACCTTC. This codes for CSVSHRGGSGGYTF. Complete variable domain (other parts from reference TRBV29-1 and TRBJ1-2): SAVISQKPSRDICQRGTSLTIQCQVDSQVTMMFWYRQQPGQSLTLIATANQGSEATYESGFVIDKFPISRPNLTFSTLTVSNMSPEDSSIYLCSVSHRGGSGGYTFGSGTRLTVV.